The 13 T cell receptor beta chains presented below share a single source sample, sequenced in a study of T cells in Graves' hyperthyroidism and ophthalmopathy. RNA transcripts were the template for amplifying TCR beta CDR3 regions. The TCR CDR3 was amplified in a first-round RT-PCR using the HTBI primer set. TCRdb re-called the multiplex PCR reads through MiXCR, storing one row per CDR3 protein. In the table there are around 580,000 distinct CDR3 sequences, approximately 16% of which are singletons. The sequencing sample was made of blood. Source of these receptors: a woman aged 18-30 years with Graves' hyperthyroidism.

This clonotype was found many times. The chain carries TRBV20-1 and TRBJ1-2; 7 positions agree with TRBD1. The germline V gene encodes CDR1 DFQATT and CDR2 SNEGSKA (reference sequence). The V and J ends lost 5 bases and 2 bases, in that order; junction bases with no gene match: 8. This CDR3 is 14 amino acids long. CDR3 DNA sequence: TGCAGTGCTGGCACAGGGGTTGGCAACTATGGCTACACCTTC. Amino acids: CSAGTGVGNYGYTF.

J is TRBJ1-5 and V is TRBV3-1, with D unresolved. Deletions cut 6 bases from V and 3 bases from J, with 15 bases between. The CDR3 runs 15 residues. Germline V gene data show CDR1 as LGHDT and CDR2 as YNNKEL (reference sequence). CDR3 nucleotide sequence: TGTGCCAGCAGTCTAGGTCCAGCTTCCAATCAGCCCCAGCATTTT. Protein: CASSLGPASNQPQHF.

The V call is TRBV28, the J call TRBJ2-2, with TRBD2 matching 8 bases. From germline, CDR1 is MDHEN and CDR2 SYDVKM. This CDR3 is built from 13 residues. Germline trimming cut 8 bases from V and 5 bases from J; bases unmatched to any gene: 4. CDR3 bases: TGTGCCAGCGGGGGACTAGAAACCGGGGAGCTGTTTTTT. It yields the protein CASGGLETGELFF.

Note on this clonotype: A read error may produce the germline difference seen at one junction end. The rearrangement uses TRBV7-9 and TRBJ2-5; a possible D gene is TRBD1 (7 bases). The CDR3 spans 15 residues. Germline CDR1 is SEHNR and CDR2 is FQNEAQ (reference sequence). In nucleotides, the CDR3 is TGTGCCAGCAGCGTAGCGGAGGGGGCCGGAGAGACCCAGTACTTC. Protein product: CASSVAEGAGETQYF.

The rearrangement links TRBV24-1 to TRBJ2-5, with 14 bases matching TRBD2. V lost 2 bases, J lost 2 bases, and 3 bases stayed unmatched. CDR3 length: 17 residues. CDR1 is KGHDR, CDR2 SFDVKD, per germline. CDR3 bases: TGTGCCACCAGTGATTCTCGACTAGCGGGGGGGCAAGAGACCCAGTACTTC. The encoded protein is CATSDSRLAGGQETQYF.

In this sample, this clonotype turned up many times. The rearrangement uses TRBV7-2 and TRBJ2-7; 7 nucleotides align to TRBD2. Unmatched junction bases numbered 5, after V lost 4 bases and J lost 2 bases. The germline V gene encodes CDR1 SGHTA and CDR2 FQGNSA. The CDR3 extends over 14 amino acids. The chain's CDR3 is CASSSGTTPYEQYF. CDR3 coding DNA: TGTGCCAGCAGCTCAGGGACTACGCCCTACGAGCAGTACTTC.

The sample holds many counts of this clonotype. The V call is TRBV28, the J call TRBJ1-2; possible D gene TRBD1, 5 bases. The germline V gene encodes CDR1 MDHEN and CDR2 SYDVKM. Deletions cut 4 bases from V and 4 bases from J, with 13 bases between. The CDR3 length is 14 residues. In nucleotides, the CDR3 is TGTGCCAGCAGTTCCTTGGGACGGAGCTATGGCTACACCTTC. Amino acids: CASSSLGRSYGYTF.

This clonotype was seen repeatedly, ten times or more. The chain employs TRBV7-2 and TRBJ1-4, with D possibly being TRBD1 (5 bases). Between the trimmed V and J ends, which lost 3 bases and 0 bases, there was a span of 11 bases. Germline CDR1 reads SGHTA; CDR2 reads FQGNSA. The length of the CDR3 is 16 residues. Here the CDR3 DNA reads TGTGCCAGCAGCTTGCAGGGACTTGCAACTAATGAAAAACTGTTTTTT. Protein sequence: CASSLQGLATNEKLFF.

V is TRBV19 and J is TRBJ1-1; 11 positions match TRBD1. The CDR3 is 14 amino acids. Germline values: CDR1 LNHDA, CDR2 SQIVND (reference sequence). V lost 7 bases to trimming and J lost 5 bases; unmatched junction nucleotides: 6. CDR3 protein: CASTVDRGLTEAFF. In nucleotides, the CDR3 is TGTGCCAGTACCGTGGACAGGGGGCTTACTGAAGCTTTCTTT.

This clonotype has more than one count but fewer than ten. The J gene is TRBJ2-2, the V gene TRBV3-1; 9 bases are shared with TRBD2. The germline CDR1 and CDR2 sequences are LGHDT and YNNKEL (reference sequence). The CDR3 sequence is 16 residues long. Trimming cost V 0 bases and J 4 bases; bases outside gene matches: 3. Here the CDR3 reads CASSQEGGRVTGELFF. The CDR3 region has the DNA TGTGCCAGCAGCCAAGAAGGCGGGAGGGTCACCGGGGAGCTGTTTTTT. Filled out from reference TRBV3-1 and TRBJ2-2, the complete variable domain reads DTAVSQTPKYLVTQMGNDKSIKCEQNLGHDTMYWYKQDSKKFLKIMFSYNNKELIINETVPNRFSPKSPDKAHLNLHINSLELGDSAVYFCASSQEGGRVTGELFFGEGSRLTVL.

This clonotype has a count of ten or more. The chain couples TRBV6-1 to TRBJ2-7; D may be TRBD1 or TRBD2 (5 bases each). Germline CDR1 reads MNHNS; CDR2 reads SASEGT. The ends were cut back, 4 bases at V and 2 bases at J, with 15 bases in the middle. This CDR3 region has 15 residues. The CDR3: CASSGAPGATYEQYF. The CDR3 region has the DNA TGTGCCAGCAGTGGGGCCCCCGGGGCCACCTACGAGCAGTACTTC.

Remarks on this clonotype: A much larger clone lies a single base off, so this may be a read error. This sequence joins TRBV3-1 and TRBJ2-4; D is possibly TRBD2 (6 bases). Per the germline V gene, CDR1 is LGHDT and CDR2 is YNNKEL (reference sequence). This CDR3 spans 16 amino acids. The CDR3 sequence is CASSQEYALARNIQYF. In nucleotides, the CDR3 is TGTGCCAGCAGCCAAGAGTACGCACTAGCCAGAAACATTCAGTACTTC.

This clonotype occurred a few times. A much bigger clone sits one base away, suggesting this may be a read error. V is TRBV12-3 or TRBV12-4 and J is TRBJ2-3, with 10 positions matching TRBD1. The CDR3 extends over 15 amino acids. V lost 8 bases, J lost 4 bases, and 9 bases stayed unmatched. CDR3 residues: CASGWDRGSADTQYF. CDR3 sequence (DNA): TGTGCCAGCGGTTGGGACAGGGGAAGCGCAGATACGCAGTATTTT.